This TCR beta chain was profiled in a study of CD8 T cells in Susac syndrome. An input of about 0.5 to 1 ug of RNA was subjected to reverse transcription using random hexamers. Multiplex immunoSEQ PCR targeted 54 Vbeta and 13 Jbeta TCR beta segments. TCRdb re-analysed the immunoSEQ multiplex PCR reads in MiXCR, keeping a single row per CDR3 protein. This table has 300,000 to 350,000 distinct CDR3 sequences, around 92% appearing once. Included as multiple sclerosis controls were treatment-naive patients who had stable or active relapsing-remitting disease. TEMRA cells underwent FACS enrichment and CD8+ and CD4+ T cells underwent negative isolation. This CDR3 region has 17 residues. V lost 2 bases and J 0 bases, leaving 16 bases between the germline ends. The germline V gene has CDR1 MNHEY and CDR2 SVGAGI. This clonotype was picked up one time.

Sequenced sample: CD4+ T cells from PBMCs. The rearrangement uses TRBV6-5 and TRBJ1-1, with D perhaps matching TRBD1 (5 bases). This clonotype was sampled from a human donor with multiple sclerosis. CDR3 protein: CASSYVGRGRMNTEAFF. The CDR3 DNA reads TGTGCCAGCAGTTACGTGGGGAGGGGACGGATGAACACTGAAGCTTTCTTT.